The sequence of this T cell receptor (beta chain) was determined in a study of beta chain features in type 1 diabetes (dated by TCRdb to between 2017 and 2018). At the level of the whole study: Mean age, gender distribution, total cell number and subset yield did not differ between patients and healthy donors. In the study, recently diagnosed type 1 diabetes patients and matched healthy donors were compared on the TCRB repertoires of their sorted circulating CD4+ T cell subsets. Regulatory and stem cell-like memory subsets were isolated from only 8 patients and about eight healthy donors, whereas naive and central memory subsets came from all 28 donors. A total of 85 million to 140 million sorted cells were examined across all samples, and a strong correlation was observed between cell number per subset and RNA yield.

A single peripheral blood draw of around 0.11 L on average was collected from each donor into heparinised tubes. Naive, central memory, regulatory and stem cell-like memory CD4+ T cells were sorted on a BD FACSAria II using a panel including CD45RO, CCR7, CD25, CD127, CD95 and CD27. Purity was above 98% for every sorted population. PBMCs were separated immediately by Lymphoprep density gradient centrifugation and were stained directly, without being cultured. So that batch effects would be minimized, each experiment stained and sorted samples in pairs, pairing one healthy donor with one patient. Based on the germline V gene, the CDR1 and CDR2 sequences are SGHDT and YYEEEE. V was cut back by 6 bases and J by 6 bases, leaving a gap of 21 bases between them. Including the terminal cysteine and phenylalanine, the CDR3 comprises 15 residues. Only CDR3 DNA is held: 45 bases, read in frame from base 1.

Here is what the overall study found, with its caveats: Because cDNA rather than genomic DNA was sequenced, highly expressing activated cells could have been over-represented, although no difference in activation and CD3 levels was found between groups. Naive, central memory and regulatory TCRB repertoires appeared to be more similar among patients than among healthy donors. Shorter templates might have been favored by PCR, but patient and control samples were amplified and corrected together, so both groups would have been affected equally by any skew. At VDJ recombination sites, type 1 diabetes patients had fewer insertions and more deleted nucleotides, which implies abnormalities in thymic rearrangement. In all four CD4+ subsets, TCRB CDR3 length was moderately but significantly shorter in type 1 diabetes patients. Because small numbers of individuals were included in the HLA sub-analyses, any influence of HLA type on TCRB rearrangement was left unresolved.

Regarding this clone: This receptor's antigen is unknown. Per-nucleotide qualities are absent, and no much larger clonotype sits a single base away.

The entire amount of isolated RNA was reverse transcribed using the High Capacity cDNA Reverse Transcription Kit, so the sequenced TCRB transcripts were expressed ones. Stem cell-like memory T cell samples underwent survey-depth immunoSEQ sequencing, averaging approximately 920,000 total reads per sample. Sorted cells were lysed in RLT buffer and RNA was extracted with DNase-treated RNeasy Micro or Mini kits, depending on cell number. To prevent cross-contamination, every cell subset was processed on its own, while patient and healthy donor samples were processed together. TCRB sequences were amplified from cDNA with the immunoSEQ multiplex PCR, producing 87-bp fragments spanning the CDR3 region. The amplicons were sequenced using the Illumina HiSeq platform. The original methods were these. PCR bias was computationally corrected using synthetic template baselines, reads within Hamming distance 2 were collapsed, and singletons that could not be merged were discarded. By aligning reads against IMGT, V, D and J genes, CDR3 length, and insertions or deletions at six rearrangement sites were assigned. Within each subset, clonotype counts were normalized to sorted cell number, and only after that were true diversity and Gini coefficients computed with the tcR R package. Repertoire sharing was quantified using the overlap coefficient calculated on TCRB nucleotide sequences. TCRdb mirrors the immuneACCESS table, restricted to in-frame sequences. Some clones are absent from its copies; in checked studies, under half trace to an unresolved V gene, and the reason for the others is unknown. V and J calls and clone size are as listed in that table; D and trimming were resolved from the DNA. The sample yields some 14,000 clones; less than 80% were counted once. Around 0.6% of the sample comes from the top ten.

This clonotype was obtained from a woman aged 18-29 years with type 1 diabetes. The sample comprised stem cell memory CD4+ T cells from blood. Reading the label with the study, this specimen's cell subset or site is: stem cell-like memory CD4+ T cells. The sequence links TRBV5-6 to TRBJ1-1; the D region possibly corresponds to TRBD1 (5 bases align). The CDR3 protein sequence reads: CASTPRAGYVSEAFF. The DNA is as follows: TGTGCCAGCACCCCGAGAGCAGGGTATGTGTCTGAAGCTTTCTTT.